These T cell receptor beta chains were read from a single sample in a study of beta chain features in type 1 diabetes. Libraries were prepared by immunoSEQ multiplex PCR; TCRdb keeps only in-frame clonotypes and omits some of them. Among approximately 170,000 clones listed, around 63% were seen once. The sequenced sample consisted of naive CD4+ T cells from blood. The receptor source for this set is a man younger than 45 with type 1 diabetes. CDR3s include the opening cysteine and the closing phenylalanine or tryptophan. Fields, in order: D gene, J gene, V gene, clone size, CDR3 protein, CDR3 DNA. The D gene is left open where the match is weak. The size of a clone is reported for some rows only, either as once, few or many, or as a class for expanded clones.

d_gene: .; j_gene: TRBJ2-3; v_gene: TRBV9; abundance: few; CDR3aa: CASSPRAGSDTQYF; CDR3nt: TGTGCCAGCAGCCCCAGAGCCGGGTCGGATACGCAGTATTTT
d_gene: .; j_gene: TRBJ2-7; v_gene: TRBV7-9; abundance: .; CDR3aa: CASSAWVSEEQYF; CDR3nt: TGTGCCAGCAGTGCATGGGTCAGTGAGGAGCAGTACTTC
d_gene: TRBD1; j_gene: TRBJ2-7; v_gene: TRBV7-2; abundance: few; CDR3aa: CASSFRPNRGRDEQYF; CDR3nt: TGTGCCAGCAGCTTTCGGCCTAACAGGGGGCGGGACGAGCAGTACTTC
d_gene: .; j_gene: TRBJ2-4; v_gene: TRBV11-2; abundance: once; CDR3aa: CASSLDPYVTNIQYF; CDR3nt: TGTGCCAGCAGCTTAGATCCGTATGTGACCAACATTCAGTACTTC
d_gene: .; j_gene: TRBJ2-5; v_gene: TRBV28; abundance: few; CDR3aa: CASSLSLQETQYF; CDR3nt: TGTGCCAGCAGTTTGTCGCTCCAAGAGACCCAGTACTTC
d_gene: .; j_gene: TRBJ1-1; v_gene: TRBV30; abundance: .; CDR3aa: CAWTNGWNTEAFF; CDR3nt: TGTGCCTGGACGAACGGGTGGAACACTGAAGCTTTCTTT
d_gene: .; j_gene: TRBJ2-5; v_gene: TRBV2; abundance: .; CDR3aa: CASSEAGPETQYF; CDR3nt: TGTGCCAGCAGTGAAGCGGGGCCGGAGACCCAGTACTTC
d_gene: .; j_gene: TRBJ2-3; v_gene: TRBV7-2; abundance: .; CDR3aa: CASRPGQTVLYTQYF; CDR3nt: TGTGCCAGCAGGCCTGGACAGACTGTGCTATATACGCAGTATTTT
d_gene: .; j_gene: TRBJ1-1; v_gene: TRBV29-1; abundance: few; CDR3aa: CSVAVGLINTEAFF; CDR3nt: TGCAGCGTTGCTGTAGGGCTAATCAACACTGAAGCTTTCTTT
d_gene: TRBD1; j_gene: TRBJ2-1; v_gene: TRBV30; abundance: .; CDR3aa: CARMGQGAANEQFF; CDR3nt: TGTGCCCGCATGGGACAGGGGGCCGCCAATGAGCAGTTCTTC
d_gene: TRBD2; j_gene: TRBJ2-1; v_gene: TRBV7-2; abundance: .; CDR3aa: CASSGVGTSSYNEQFF; CDR3nt: TGTGCCAGCAGCGGAGTCGGGACTAGCTCCTACAATGAGCAGTTCTTC
d_gene: TRBD1; j_gene: TRBJ2-3; v_gene: TRBV4-3; abundance: few; CDR3aa: CASSQSTGSTDTQYF; CDR3nt: TGCGCCAGCAGCCAATCGACAGGGAGCACAGATACGCAGTATTTT
d_gene: .; j_gene: TRBJ2-7; v_gene: TRBV4-1; abundance: .; CDR3aa: CASSQGHVVGSEQYF; CDR3nt: TGCGCCAGCAGCCAAGGTCACGTAGTTGGGTCCGAGCAGTACTTC
d_gene: .; j_gene: TRBJ1-4; v_gene: TRBV21-1; abundance: .; CDR3aa: CASSKTGSLFF; CDR3nt: TGTGCCAGCAGCAAAACGGGGAGTCTGTTTTTT
d_gene: .; j_gene: TRBJ1-2; v_gene: TRBV7-2; abundance: .; CDR3aa: CASSLGTALGYTF; CDR3nt: TGTGCCAGCAGCCTGGGGACGGCCCTAGGCTACACCTTC
d_gene: TRBD1; j_gene: TRBJ2-5; v_gene: TRBV29-1; abundance: .; CDR3aa: CSVEGRDRGHGGQETQYF; CDR3nt: TGCAGCGTTGAAGGCCGGGACAGGGGTCATGGGGGTCAAGAGACCCAGTACTTC
d_gene: .; j_gene: TRBJ1-3; v_gene: TRBV7-2; abundance: .; CDR3aa: CASSLLRDTIYF; CDR3nt: TGTGCCAGCAGCTTATTGCGGGACACCATATATTTT
d_gene: .; j_gene: TRBJ1-3; v_gene: TRBV30; abundance: .; CDR3aa: CAWDRAPSGNTIYF; CDR3nt: TGTGCCTGGGACCGGGCTCCCTCTGGAAACACCATATATTTT
d_gene: .; j_gene: TRBJ2-7; v_gene: TRBV18; abundance: few; CDR3aa: CASSPVGAYEQYF; CDR3nt: TGTGCCAGCTCACCAGTGGGGGCCTACGAGCAGTACTTC
d_gene: .; j_gene: TRBJ1-4; v_gene: TRBV30; abundance: .; CDR3aa: CAWSLEEKLFF; CDR3nt: TGTGCCTGGAGTCTGGAGGAAAAACTGTTTTTT
d_gene: .; j_gene: TRBJ1-1; v_gene: TRBV25-1; abundance: few; CDR3aa: CASRDTAGTEAFF; CDR3nt: TGTGCCAGCAGGGACACAGCAGGCACTGAAGCTTTCTTT
d_gene: .; j_gene: TRBJ2-5; v_gene: TRBV18; abundance: .; CDR3aa: CASSPHPGSEETQYF; CDR3nt: TGTGCCAGCTCACCGCATCCGGGGAGCGAAGAGACCCAGTACTTC
d_gene: .; j_gene: TRBJ2-3; v_gene: TRBV9; abundance: .; CDR3aa: CASSVVGETDTQYF; CDR3nt: TGTGCCAGCAGCGTAGTAGGGGAAACAGATACGCAGTATTTT
d_gene: .; j_gene: TRBJ2-5; v_gene: TRBV2; abundance: .; CDR3aa: CASREETQYF; CDR3nt: TGTGCCAGCAGGGAAGAGACCCAGTACTTC
d_gene: .; j_gene: TRBJ2-5; v_gene: TRBV29-1; abundance: .; CDR3aa: CSVWVPETQYF; CDR3nt: TGCAGCGTTTGGGTCCCAGAGACCCAGTACTTC
d_gene: .; j_gene: TRBJ2-3; v_gene: TRBV6-5; abundance: few; CDR3aa: CASSYSRQGGDTQYF; CDR3nt: TGTGCCAGCAGTTACTCGCGACAGGGAGGAGATACGCAGTATTTT
d_gene: TRBD1; j_gene: TRBJ2-7; v_gene: TRBV9; abundance: .; CDR3aa: CASVGQGTYEQYF; CDR3nt: TGTGCCAGCGTCGGACAGGGAACCTACGAGCAGTACTTC
d_gene: TRBD1; j_gene: TRBJ1-5; v_gene: TRBV30; abundance: few; CDR3aa: CAWSTGANQPQHF; CDR3nt: TGTGCCTGGAGTACAGGGGCCAATCAGCCCCAGCATTTT
d_gene: TRBD2; j_gene: TRBJ2-1; v_gene: TRBV27; abundance: .; CDR3aa: CASSTLAGSYNEQFF; CDR3nt: TGTGCCAGCAGCACACTAGCGGGGTCCTACAATGAGCAGTTCTTC
d_gene: .; j_gene: TRBJ2-1; v_gene: TRBV14; abundance: .; CDR3aa: CASSQEAANEQFF; CDR3nt: TGTGCCAGCAGCCAAGAGGCGGCCAATGAGCAGTTCTTC
d_gene: .; j_gene: TRBJ1-4; v_gene: TRBV25-1; abundance: .; CDR3aa: CASSEITGLREKLFF; CDR3nt: TGTGCCAGCAGTGAAATAACGGGGCTTCGGGAAAAACTGTTTTTT
d_gene: .; j_gene: TRBJ2-3; v_gene: TRBV9; abundance: .; CDR3aa: CASSVSGRDTQYF; CDR3nt: TGTGCCAGCAGCGTCTCAGGGAGGGATACGCAGTATTTT
d_gene: .; j_gene: TRBJ2-5; v_gene: TRBV7-9; abundance: .; CDR3aa: CASSLIGNGETQYF; CDR3nt: TGTGCCAGCAGCTTAATCGGTAACGGGGAGACCCAGTACTTC
d_gene: TRBD1; j_gene: TRBJ2-6; v_gene: TRBV30; abundance: .; CDR3aa: CAWTKQGASSGANVLTF; CDR3nt: TGTGCCTGGACCAAACAGGGGGCTAGTTCTGGGGCCAACGTCCTGACTTTC
d_gene: .; j_gene: TRBJ1-2; v_gene: TRBV20-1; abundance: .; CDR3aa: CSAQGGGYTF; CDR3nt: TGCAGTGCACAGGGCGGTGGCTACACCTTC
d_gene: .; j_gene: TRBJ2-3; v_gene: TRBV9; abundance: .; CDR3aa: CASSANPGRGHTDTQYF; CDR3nt: TGTGCCAGCAGCGCAAATCCGGGCCGGGGACACACAGATACGCAGTATTTT
d_gene: TRBD1; j_gene: TRBJ2-7; v_gene: TRBV29-1; abundance: .; CDR3aa: CSVFRQGVVYEQYF; CDR3nt: TGCAGCGTTTTCCGACAGGGTGTAGTCTACGAGCAGTACTTC
d_gene: .; j_gene: TRBJ2-5; v_gene: TRBV4-3; abundance: .; CDR3aa: CASSQEVGFAETQYF; CDR3nt: TGCGCCAGCAGCCAAGAGGTGGGGTTCGCGGAGACCCAGTACTTC
d_gene: .; j_gene: TRBJ2-5; v_gene: TRBV9; abundance: .; CDR3aa: CASSVEGQIQETQYF; CDR3nt: TGTGCCAGCAGCGTAGAGGGTCAGATCCAAGAGACCCAGTACTTC
d_gene: .; j_gene: TRBJ2-4; v_gene: TRBV5-4; abundance: once; CDR3aa: CASSWTGTNIQYF; CDR3nt: TGTGCCAGCAGCTGGACGGGCACCAACATTCAGTACTTC
d_gene: TRBD2; j_gene: TRBJ2-1; v_gene: TRBV18; abundance: .; CDR3aa: CASSPGLASNEQFF; CDR3nt: TGTGCCAGCTCACCGGGACTAGCTTCGAATGAGCAGTTCTTC
d_gene: .; j_gene: TRBJ2-1; v_gene: TRBV21-1; abundance: few; CDR3aa: CAVPSLGLLLYNEQFF; CDR3nt: TGTGCCGTCCCCAGTCTCGGACTCCTTTTATACAATGAGCAGTTCTTC
d_gene: TRBD1; j_gene: TRBJ2-1; v_gene: TRBV28; abundance: .; CDR3aa: CASSPTGSSLNEQFF; CDR3nt: TGTGCCAGCAGTCCGACAGGGAGTAGTCTCAATGAGCAGTTCTTC
d_gene: .; j_gene: TRBJ2-5; v_gene: TRBV6-6; abundance: few; CDR3aa: CASSYSTGWETQYF; CDR3nt: TGTGCCAGCAGTTACTCCACAGGGTGGGAGACCCAGTACTTC
d_gene: .; j_gene: TRBJ2-3; v_gene: TRBV29-1; abundance: .; CDR3aa: CSVVGEDTDTQYF; CDR3nt: TGCAGCGTTGTGGGGGAGGACACAGATACGCAGTATTTT
d_gene: .; j_gene: TRBJ2-7; v_gene: TRBV25-1; abundance: .; CDR3aa: CASSESRVKYF; CDR3nt: TGTGCCAGCAGTGAATCTAGGGTTAAGTACTTC
d_gene: .; j_gene: TRBJ2-1; v_gene: TRBV7-2; abundance: .; CDR3aa: CASSRRDGGDEQFF; CDR3nt: TGTGCCAGCAGCCGCCGGGACGGAGGGGATGAGCAGTTCTTC
d_gene: TRBD1; j_gene: TRBJ2-7; v_gene: TRBV7-8; abundance: .; CDR3aa: CASSLEGQGYEQYF; CDR3nt: TGTGCCAGCAGCTTAGAGGGACAGGGCTACGAGCAGTACTTC
d_gene: TRBD1; j_gene: TRBJ2-3; v_gene: TRBV7-2; abundance: .; CDR3aa: CASSTQTGRDTQYF; CDR3nt: TGTGCCAGCAGCACCCAGACAGGGAGAGATACGCAGTATTTT